Given below is one T cell receptor (beta chain) in context. Its antigen remains unknown. From the 5' RACE reads, TCRdb called clonotypes with MiXCR, one entry per CDR3 protein. The sample records 500,000 to 650,000 distinct CDR3 sequences, about 12% being singletons. The sample belongs to a study of T cells after yellow fever vaccination. Study-wide background: Those fractions that held only low numbers of cells were prepared using the SMART-Seq v4 Ultra Low Input RNA kit.

Trimming removed 2 bases from V and 10 bases from J; junction bases left unmatched: 8. This CDR3 contains 16 residues. Germline CDR1 KGHSH, CDR2 LQKENI. Study-wide results and limits: Bulk-population clonotypes that are abundant could appear as contaminants in FACS-sorted repertoires. Booster samples showed a return of most primary-vaccination clones (roughly 95% CD4, roughly 85% CD8). The CD4 compartment and the CD8 compartment contained a small share of clonotypes in common.

The specimen was PBMCs, collected on the day of the yellow fever booster vaccination. This TCR derives from a man aged 25 to 40 who received the YFV17D yellow fever vaccine. The chain is built from TRBV18 and TRBJ2-1, with 13 bases fitting TRBD2. CDR3 sequence: CASSPFQLAGGNEQFF. The CDR3 DNA reads as TGTGCCAGCTCACCATTTCAACTAGCGGGAGGGAACGAGCAGTTCTTC.